The source of this T cell receptor (beta chain) is a study of cytomegalovirus exposure and HLA in healthy donors. The primer mix had 60 Vbeta and 13 Jbeta primers. Produced via immunoSEQ multiplex PCR; TCRdb's table is partial and in-frame only. The repertoire consists of under 200,000 clones, with about four fifths occurring once and the leading ten covering about 0.4%. The CDR3 has 14 amino acids. Germline V CDR1 and CDR2: SGHRS, YFSETQ. The sequence derives from a boy aged 2-15 years in good health and CMV-seronegative. This rearrangement joins TRBV5-1 to TRBJ2-5; 7 nucleotides agree with TRBD1. TRBJ2-7 explains the end of the DNA better; the J call may be wrong. Sequenced material: PBMCs. CDR3 nucleotide sequence: TGCGCCAGCAGGTTTGGGACAGCCGCCTACGAGCAGTACTTC. Protein sequence: CASRFGTAAYEQYF.